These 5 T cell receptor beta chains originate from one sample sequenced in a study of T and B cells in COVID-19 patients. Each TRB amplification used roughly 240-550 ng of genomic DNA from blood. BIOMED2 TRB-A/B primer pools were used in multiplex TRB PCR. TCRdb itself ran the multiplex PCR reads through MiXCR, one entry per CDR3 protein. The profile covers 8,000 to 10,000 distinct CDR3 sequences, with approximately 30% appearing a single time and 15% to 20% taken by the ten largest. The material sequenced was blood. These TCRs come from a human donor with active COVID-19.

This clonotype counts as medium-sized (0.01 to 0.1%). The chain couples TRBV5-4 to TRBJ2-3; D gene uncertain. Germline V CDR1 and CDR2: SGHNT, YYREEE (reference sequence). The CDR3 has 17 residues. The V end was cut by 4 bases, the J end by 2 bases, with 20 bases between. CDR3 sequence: CASSLASRLGHTDTQYF. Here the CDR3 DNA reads TGTGCCAGCAGCCTCGCCTCCCGCCTTGGGCACACAGATACGCAGTATTTT.

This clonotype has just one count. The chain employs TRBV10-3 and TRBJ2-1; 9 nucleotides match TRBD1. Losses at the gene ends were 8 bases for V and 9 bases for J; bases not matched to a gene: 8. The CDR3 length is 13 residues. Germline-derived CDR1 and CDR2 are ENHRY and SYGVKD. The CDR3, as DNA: TGTGCCATCCGGGACAGGGAGAGTGGTGAGCAGTTCTTC. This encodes CAIRDRESGEQFF.

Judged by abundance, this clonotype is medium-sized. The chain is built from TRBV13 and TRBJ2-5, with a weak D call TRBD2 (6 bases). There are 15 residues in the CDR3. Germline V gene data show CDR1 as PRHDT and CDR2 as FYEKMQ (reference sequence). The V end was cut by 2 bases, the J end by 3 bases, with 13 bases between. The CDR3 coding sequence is TGTGCCAGCAGCTTACAGTCGGGGGTTAAAGAGACCCAGTACTTC. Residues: CASSLQSGVKETQYF.

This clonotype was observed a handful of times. The CDR3 region is CASSLAGNTYNEQFF. DNA of the CDR3: TGTGCCAGCAGCCTAGCGGGGAATACCTACAATGAGCAGTTCTTC. V usage is TRBV5-4 and J usage is TRBJ2-1; 9 bases agree with TRBD2. The trim removed 4 bases at V and 2 bases at J, leaving 4 bases unmatched. CDR1 is SGHNT and CDR2 is YYREEE in the germline V gene (reference sequence). The CDR3 length is 15 residues.

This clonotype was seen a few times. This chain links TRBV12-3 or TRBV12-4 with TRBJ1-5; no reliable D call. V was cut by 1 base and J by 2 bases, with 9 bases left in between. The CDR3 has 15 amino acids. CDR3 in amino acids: CASSLVPRGNQPQHF. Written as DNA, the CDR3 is TGTGCCAGCAGTTTAGTTCCCCGGGGCAATCAGCCCCAGCATTTT.